The clone carrying this T cell receptor beta chain has a handful of counts. The data were taken from a study of blood T cell repertoires in COVID-19. Background on the study: The United States, Italy and Spain provided the acute and convalescent COVID-19 samples.

The germline V gene has CDR1 LNHDA and CDR2 SQIVND (reference sequence). Trimming removed 6 bases at V and 2 bases at J, with 25 bases between. The CDR3 runs to 18 residues. Sequencing was performed with immunoSEQ multiplex PCR; in TCRdb, only in-frame clones are kept and a portion is missing. This sample has roughly 100,000 clones, with roughly 89% found just once. This chain uses TRBV19 with TRBJ1-2, with D maybe TRBD1 (6 bases). This TCR was recovered from a woman aged 70-85 years with acute or convalescent COVID-19. Sequenced: peripheral blood. The CDR3, as DNA: TGTGCCAGTAGGCCGATGGATGGACGGACAGCCACCAACTATGGCTACACCTTC. Translation gives CASRPMDGRTATNYGYTF.